This T cell receptor (beta chain) was profiled in a study of OX40 agonist ivuxolimab in advanced cancers. For the study at large: The dose of intravenous ivuxolimab that patients received every 2 weeks ranged from 0.01 to 10 mg/kg. Partial responses were recorded for three patients, including one with hepatocellular carcinoma and two with cutaneous melanoma.

Points from the study as a whole: More expanded clones were seen, on average, in CD8+ T cells than in CD4+.

This CDR3 has 15 amino acids. V dropped 1 base and J dropped 4; count of bases not matched to a gene: 3. CDR1 and CDR2 from the germline V gene are SEHNR and FQNEAQ (reference sequence). TCRdb's copy holds only in-frame clones and misses some; the assay was immunoSEQ multiplex PCR. The profile shows 75,000 to 100,000 clones, approximately 91% of them singletons. The investigators sampled blood at baseline, at cycle 4 day 1, and at cycle 7 day 1. As concerns this clone: What it binds is unknown.

The chain carries TRBV7-9 and TRBJ1-2; 10 bases map to TRBD1. This sample comprised CD4+ or CD8+ T cells sorted from blood, obtained in a trial of the OX40 agonist ivuxolimab. The TCR originated in an adult with an advanced solid tumor such as melanoma, head and neck, liver or kidney cancer. The CDR3 loop reads CASSLETGGSYGYTF. As DNA, the CDR3 is TGTGCCAGCAGCTTAGAGACAGGGGGCTCCTATGGCTACACCTTC.